The entry that follows covers one T cell receptor beta chain sequence. Its antigen is still unknown. The source of the sample is a study of beta chain features in type 1 diabetes. Overall study results and limits: A moderate, significant TCRB CDR3 shortening appeared in type 1 diabetes across four CD4+ subsets.

Isolated RNA was reverse transcribed in full, so expressed TCRB transcripts were sequenced. Clones were sequenced by immunoSEQ multiplex PCR, and TCRdb holds only the in-frame ones, with some missing. Among approximately 150,000 clones listed, around an eighth were seen once. This CDR3 is 14 amino acids long. The V end was cut by 0 bases, the J end by 1 base, with 4 bases between. From germline, CDR1 is MNHEY and CDR2 SVGAGI. V gene TRBV6-5 combines with J gene TRBJ1-5; D is unclear. This TCR was recovered from a man aged 18 to 30 with type 1 diabetes. Sequenced: central memory CD4+ T cells from blood. CDR3 sequence reads: CASSYSNSNQPQHF. The CDR3 coding sequence is TGTGCCAGCAGTTACTCGAACAGCAATCAGCCCCAGCATTTT.